These 10 T cell receptor beta chains share one sample of origin, sequenced in a study of cytomegalovirus exposure and HLA in healthy donors. The PCR used 60 Vbeta and 13 Jbeta primers. The method was immunoSEQ multiplex PCR; TCRdb's version includes in-frame clones alone and lacks a portion of them. In the table there are about 190,000 clones, about four fifths of which are singletons. The sequenced sample was PBMCs. All receptors derive from a man younger than 45 in good health and CMV-seropositive.

The V and J genes are TRBV19 and TRBJ2-3, with D tentatively TRBD2 (5 bases). CDR3 length: 10 residues. Germline-derived CDR1 and CDR2 are LNHDA and SQIVND (reference sequence). CDR3 bases: TGTCCCCGTTTGCGGGCCCGAGAGTATTTT. As protein: CPRLRAREYF.

The chain is built from TRBV27 and TRBJ1-2; 10 bases align to TRBD1. Per germline, CDR1 MNHEY and CDR2 SMNVEV (reference sequence). The CDR3 length is 14 residues. V shed 3 bases, J shed 8 bases, and the junction held 6 bases outside the gene matches. This CDR3 is CASSLGTGAFGYTF. CDR3 nucleotides: TGTGCCAGCAGTTTGGGGACAGGGGCTTTCGGCTACACCTTC.

This chain uses TRBV7-8 with TRBJ2-7; TRBD1 matches 10 bases. Per germline, CDR1 SGHVS and CDR2 FQNEAQ. This CDR3 region has 15 residues. V was clipped by 4 bases and J by 4 bases; unmatched bases: 7. CDR3 sequence: CASSSIRQGAYEQYF. The CDR3 DNA reads TGTGCCAGCAGCTCCATAAGACAGGGGGCATACGAGCAGTACTTC.

V and J are TRBV7-3 and TRBJ2-3; 7 positions agree with TRBD2. The CDR3 spans 17 residues. Germline lookup yields CDR1 SGHTA and CDR2 FQGTGA. V shed 1 base and J 4 bases; nucleotides not matched to a gene: 11. The CDR3 DNA reads TGTGCCAGCAGCTTAATAGGGCGGGCTAGCGGAGCAGATACGCAGTATTTT. This encodes CASSLIGRASGADTQYF.

The chain links TRBV7-3 to TRBJ1-2, with D possibly being TRBD1 (6 bases). Trimming stripped 5 bases from V and 3 bases from J, with 16 bases between. The CDR3 runs 15 residues. CDR1 is SGHTA and CDR2 is FQGTGA in the germline V gene. DNA for the CDR3: TGTGCCAGCAGCATAGACAGGTCTGGGCACTATGGCTACACCTTC. It codes for CASSIDRSGHYGYTF. The variable domain in full, completed from reference TRBV7-3 and TRBJ1-2, reads GAGVSQTPSNKVTEKGKYVELRCDPISGHTALYWYRQSLGQGPEFLIYFQGTGAADDSGLPNDRFFAVRPEGSVSTLKIQRTERGDSAVYLCASSIDRSGHYGYTFGSGTRLTVV.

The chain recombines TRBV27 with TRBJ2-1; D ambiguous. This CDR3 region has 14 residues. The V gene's germline CDR1 is MNHEY and CDR2 SMNVEV (reference sequence). Trimming stripped 7 bases from V and 1 base from J, with 11 bases between. CDR3 protein: CASTKTDSYNEQFF. Written as DNA, the CDR3 is TGTGCCAGCACCAAGACTGATTCCTACAATGAGCAGTTCTTC.

V gene TRBV7-9 combines with J gene TRBJ2-1; tentatively, D is TRBD1 (6 bases). The CDR3 length is 17 residues. CDR1 is SEHNR, CDR2 FQNEAQ, per germline (reference sequence). Trimming stripped 3 bases from V and 4 bases from J, with 19 bases between. The CDR3 sequence is CASSFRVLLGTYNEQFF. The CDR3 nucleotides are TGTGCCAGCAGCTTTCGGGTTCTACTGGGGACATACAATGAGCAGTTCTTC.

The gene calls are TRBV28 and TRBJ1-5; 8 positions match TRBD1. Germline loops: CDR1 MDHEN, CDR2 SYDVKM. V gave up 5 bases and J gave up 3 bases; unmatched junction bases: 3. This CDR3 is built from 14 residues. Here the CDR3 reads CASSIQGDNQPQHF. For the CDR3, the DNA is TGTGCCAGCAGTATACAGGGGGACAATCAGCCCCAGCATTTT. The full variable domain, its missing parts supplied by reference TRBV28 and TRBJ1-5, is DVKVTQSSRYLVKRTGEKVFLECVQDMDHENMFWYRQDPGLGLRLIYFSYDVKMKEKGDIPEGYSVSREKKERFSLILESASTNQTSMYLCASSIQGDNQPQHFGDGTRLSIL.

A few counts support this clone. The chain combines TRBV4-2 with TRBJ2-3; no reliable D call. The germline gives CDR1 LGHNA, CDR2 YNFKEQ. Trimming cost V 0 bases and J 10 bases, with 8 bases left between them. This CDR3 region has 12 residues. CDR3: CASSQDLEAQYF. Here the CDR3 DNA reads TGTGCCAGCAGCCAAGATCTAGAGGCGCAGTATTTT.

The chain carries TRBV2 and TRBJ1-2, with D hard to call. CDR3 length: 15 amino acids. Germline values: CDR1 SNHLY, CDR2 FYNNEI. V was shortened by 4 bases and J by 3 bases, with 15 bases between the two germline ends. The CDR3 DNA follows: TGTGCCAGCAGTGTAGAGGGCCGTTTAGACTATGGCTACACCTTC. Its translation is CASSVEGRLDYGYTF.